This TCR beta chain stems from a study of beta chain features in type 1 diabetes. Study-wide findings and caveats: Patients with type 1 diabetes showed fewer VDJ junction insertions and more deletions. Within the patient group, naive, central memory and Treg TCRB repertoires appeared more similar to each other than within healthy donors. PCR might pick shorter templates more often, in the same way for patients and controls.

Trimming stripped 6 bases from V and 14 bases from J, with 16 bases between. This CDR3 comprises 11 residues. Germline-derived CDR1 and CDR2 are MDHEN and SYDVKM. To note about this clone: Its antigen remains unidentified.

Sorted CD4+ subsets: naive, central memory, regulatory, stem cell-like memory (CD45RO/CCR7/CD25/CD127/CD95/CD27 panel). The authors reverse transcribed all of the isolated RNA, so sequencing captured expressed TCRB transcripts. Data came from immunoSEQ multiplex PCR; TCRdb stores just in-frame clones and leaves some out. The repertoire consists of approximately 150,000 clones, with less than 9.5% occurring once and the leading ten covering approximately 2.3%. The sequencing input was central memory CD4+ T cells from blood. The source of this sequence is a woman aged 18-30 years in good health. This chain uses TRBV28 with TRBJ1-2; TRBD1 might be the D (6 bases). This CDR3 is CASSRQEAGTF. As DNA, the CDR3 is TGTGCCAGCAGCCGACAGGAGGCTGGGACCTTC.